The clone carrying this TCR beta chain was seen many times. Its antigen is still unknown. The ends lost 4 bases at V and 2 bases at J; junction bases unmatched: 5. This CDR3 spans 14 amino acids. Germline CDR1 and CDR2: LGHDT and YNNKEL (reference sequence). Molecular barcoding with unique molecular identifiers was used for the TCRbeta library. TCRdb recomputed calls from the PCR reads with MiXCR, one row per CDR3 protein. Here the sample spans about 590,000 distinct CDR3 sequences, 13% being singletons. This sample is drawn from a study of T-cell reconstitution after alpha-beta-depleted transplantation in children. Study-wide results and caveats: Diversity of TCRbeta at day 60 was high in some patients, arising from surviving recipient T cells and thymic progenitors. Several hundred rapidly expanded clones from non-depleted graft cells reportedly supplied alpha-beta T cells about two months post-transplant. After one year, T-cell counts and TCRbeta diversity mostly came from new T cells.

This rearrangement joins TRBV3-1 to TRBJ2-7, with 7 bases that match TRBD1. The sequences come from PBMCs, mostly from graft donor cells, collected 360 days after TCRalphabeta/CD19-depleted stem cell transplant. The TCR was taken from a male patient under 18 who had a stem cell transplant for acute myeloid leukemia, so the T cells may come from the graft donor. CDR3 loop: CASSPPGQPYEQYF. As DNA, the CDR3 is TGTGCCAGCAGCCCCCCGGGACAGCCCTACGAGCAGTACTTC.